These 21 T cell receptor beta chains were all obtained from the same sample, sequenced in a study of CD8+ T cells in alopecia areata. RNA extraction was followed by reverse transcription into cDNA, which acted as the sequencing template. Sequencing used immunoSEQ multiplex PCR; TCRdb keeps in-frame clones, though not all of them. The sample shows about 150,000 clones, more than 75% of them seen only once. The specimen comprised CD8+ T cells sorted from blood, sampled at week 0. Receptors originate from a human donor with alopecia areata.

This clone was detected once. This chain joins TRBV25-1 and TRBJ2-5, with D perhaps TRBD1 or TRBD2 (5 bases each). With the DNA end fitting TRBJ2-7 better, the J assignment may be wrong. CDR1 MGHDK and CDR2 SYGVNS come from the germline V gene. The CDR3 covers 14 residues. Here the CDR3 DNA reads TGTGCCAGCAGTGAATTTCCGTTGGGGGACGAGCAGTACTTC. It is translated as CASSEFPLGDEQYF.

The chain links TRBV9 to TRBJ2-2; D is ambiguous. The CDR3 length is 12 residues. V was cut by 0 bases and J by 6 bases, with 3 bases left in between. Germline V CDR1 and CDR2: SGDLS, YYNGEE. CDR3 residues: CASSVASGELFF. The CDR3 region has the DNA TGTGCCAGCAGCGTAGCCTCCGGGGAGCTGTTTTTT.

The DNA for the CDR3 is TGTGCCAGCAGTCTAACGACAGGGGACGTTGGGCAGTACTTC. Amino acids: CASSLTTGDVGQYF. The rearrangement joins TRBV6-6 to TRBJ2-7, with 8 positions matching TRBD1. The CDR3 totals 14 residues. V shed 5 bases, J shed 9 bases, and the junction held 12 bases outside the gene matches. Germline lookup yields CDR1 MNHNY and CDR2 SVGAGI (reference sequence).

The V call is TRBV5-4, the J call TRBJ2-3; 7 bases agree with TRBD2. There are 14 residues in the CDR3. CDR1 and CDR2 from the germline V gene are SGHNT and YYREEE (reference sequence). V shed 4 bases and J 3 bases; nucleotides not matched to a gene: 5. CDR3 sequence (DNA): TGTGCCAGCAGCCCCGGTAGCGGGACAGATACGCAGTATTTT. It codes for CASSPGSGTDTQYF.

This chain links TRBV4-1 with TRBJ2-2, with D tentatively TRBD1 (7 bases). Germline values: CDR1 MGHRA, CDR2 YSYEKL. V was cut by 2 bases and J by 4 bases, with 11 bases left in between. The CDR3 covers 15 residues. CDR3 protein: CASSQNQGGTGELFF. CDR3 nucleotide sequence: TGCGCCAGCAGCCAAAATCAGGGGGGCACCGGGGAGCTGTTTTTT.

This chain links TRBV9 with TRBJ2-2, with 7 bases that match TRBD2. Losses at the gene ends were 4 bases for V and 5 bases for J; bases not matched to a gene: 8. CDR3 length: 15 amino acids. Germline CDR1 SGDLS, CDR2 YYNGEE. CDR3 in DNA: TGTGCCAGCAGCCCCGCGGGACTACCTACCGGGGAGCTGTTTTTT. Amino acids: CASSPAGLPTGELFF. Full variable domain (remainder filled in from reference TRBV9 and TRBJ2-2): DSGVTQTPKHLITATGQRVTLRCSPRSGDLSVYWYQQSLDQGLQFLIQYYNGEERAKGNILERFSAQQFPDLHSELNLSSLELGDSALYFCASSPAGLPTGELFFGEGSRLTVL.

The chain couples TRBV5-5 to TRBJ2-7; TRBD1 matches 8 bases. The CDR3 is made up of 14 amino acids. The junction had 5 bases not matched to a gene; V was cut back by 4 bases and J by 2 bases. Germline-derived CDR1 and CDR2 are SGHKS and YYEKEE (reference sequence). DNA for the CDR3: TGTGCCAGCAGCCGGACAGGGAGCCCCTACGAGCAGTACTTC. Its protein product is CASSRTGSPYEQYF.

This chain uses TRBV10-3 with TRBJ2-7; a possible D gene is TRBD1 (5 bases). Germline assignment: CDR1 ENHRY and CDR2 SYGVKD. With 0 bases removed from V and 5 bases from J, the gap between germline ends came to 5 bases. CDR3 size: 12 residues. The CDR3 spells CAISESTDEQYF. The CDR3 DNA is TGTGCCATCAGTGAGTCGACAGACGAGCAGTACTTC.

J is TRBJ2-7 and V is TRBV11-2; D possibly corresponds to TRBD2 (5 bases). CDR1 is SGHAT and CDR2 is FQNNGV in the germline V gene. The CDR3 length is 14 residues. V lost 7 bases and J lost 6, with 19 bases in between. CDR3 sequence reads: CASTGGVSGLEQYF. CDR3 DNA: TGTGCCAGCACCGGAGGAGTATCGGGCCTCGAGCAGTACTTC.

The genes are TRBV4-1 and TRBJ2-5; 11 nucleotides line up with TRBD2. This CDR3 contains 15 residues. After removal of 1 base from V and 5 bases from J, the junction contained 3 bases not matched to a gene. The germline CDR1 and CDR2 sequences are MGHRA and YSYEKL. CDR3: CASSQARTSGETQYF. In nucleotides, the CDR3 is TGCGCCAGCAGCCAAGCCCGGACTAGCGGGGAGACCCAGTACTTC.

The chain couples TRBV4-1 to TRBJ2-7, with D maybe TRBD2 (6 bases). Germline V gives CDR1 MGHRA, CDR2 YSYEKL. The CDR3 runs to 17 residues. V gave up 1 base and J gave up 4 bases, with 20 bases separating them. As DNA, the CDR3 is TGCGCCAGCAGCCAAGGACCGTCCGGGGGTTCATCTTACGAGCAGTACTTC. Translation gives CASSQGPSGGSSYEQYF.

The V and J genes are TRBV5-6 and TRBJ2-7; D possibly corresponds to TRBD2 (6 bases). Germline V lookup: CDR1 SGHDT, CDR2 YYEEEE. Deletions cut 0 bases from V and 1 base from J, with 8 bases between. The CDR3 has 14 residues. The CDR3 sequence: CASSLERVSYEQYF. The CDR3 nucleotides read TGTGCCAGCAGCTTGGAGCGGGTTTCCTACGAGCAGTACTTC.

This clone was detected once. The chain couples TRBV16 to TRBJ2-7; 7 positions agree with TRBD1. The CDR3 is 16 residues long. Germline CDR1 reads KGHSY; CDR2 reads FQNENV. Trimming cost V 4 bases and J 3 bases; bases outside gene matches: 12. The CDR3 protein is CASSPLRGTELYEQYF. The CDR3 region has the DNA TGTGCCAGCAGCCCCTTACGAGGGACAGAGCTCTACGAGCAGTACTTC.

This clone appeared a single time. The chain links TRBV6-5 to TRBJ1-1, with unresolved D. The CDR3 has 13 residues. Germline V CDR1 and CDR2: MNHEY, SVGAGI. The ends were cut back, 5 bases at V and 10 bases at J, with 17 bases in the middle. The DNA of the CDR3 is TGTGCCAGCAGTATTCCCTACACCGGGGTAGCTTTCTTT. Protein product: CASSIPYTGVAFF.

In its sample, this clone was seen a few times. The rearrangement uses TRBV5-1 and TRBJ1-4, with 7 bases aligning to TRBD1. Germline-derived CDR1 and CDR2 are SGHRS and YFSETQ. The CDR3 sequence is 18 residues long. V was clipped by 0 bases and J by 0 bases; unmatched bases: 8. CDR3 protein: CASSLDDRVSSTNEKLFF. CDR3 nucleotide sequence: TGCGCCAGCAGCTTGGACGACAGGGTTAGTTCAACTAATGAAAAACTGTTTTTT.

The chain uses TRBV7-9 and TRBJ2-4, with D possibly TRBD2 on 5 matching bases. The germline CDR1 and CDR2 sequences are SEHNR and FQNEAQ (reference sequence). Trimming removed 1 base from V and 5 bases from J, with 6 bases in between. This CDR3 is built from 13 residues. The CDR3 sequence: CASSLVRENIQYF. CDR3 nucleotide sequence: TGTGCCAGCAGCTTAGTGCGGGAAAACATTCAGTACTTC.

The chain is built from TRBV4-1 and TRBJ2-2; 16 bases are a match to TRBD2. The CDR3 runs 17 residues. J lost 5 bases, V lost 3 bases, and 3 bases had no gene match. In germline, CDR1 is MGHRA, CDR2 YSYEKL. The CDR3 reads CASSQGLAGGKTGELFF. In DNA, the CDR3 is TGCGCCAGCAGCCAGGGACTAGCGGGAGGGAAGACCGGGGAGCTGTTTTTT.

This clone was observed a handful of times. The chain has TRBV27 and TRBJ1-1, with D perhaps matching TRBD1 (5 bases). Per germline, CDR1 MNHEY and CDR2 SMNVEV (reference sequence). The CDR3 consists of 15 residues. V was clipped by 5 bases and J by 4 bases, with 17 bases between them. In DNA form, the CDR3 reads TGTGCCAGCAGTCCCTACGCAGGAGGGGCCACTGAAGCTTTCTTT. Translation: CASSPYAGGATEAFF.

This chain links TRBV5-1 with TRBJ2-2; TRBD1 aligns across 7 bases. CDR3 length: 15 residues. After removal of 4 bases from V and 0 bases from J, the junction contained 3 bases not matched to a gene. The germline V gene has CDR1 SGHRS and CDR2 YFSETQ. The CDR3 DNA sequence: TGCGCCAGCAGCCCCGGGACAGCGAACACCGGGGAGCTGTTTTTT. It is translated as CASSPGTANTGELFF.

The genes are TRBV13 and TRBJ2-1; TRBD1 or TRBD2 may be the D gene (5 bases each). The CDR3 length is 15 residues. Trimming shortened V by 3 bases and J by 9 bases, and 18 bases separated the two germline ends. Germline V gene data show CDR1 as PRHDT and CDR2 as FYEKMQ (reference sequence). The CDR3 reads CASSFRDRPPGEQFF. CDR3 in DNA: TGTGCCAGCAGCTTCAGGGACCGCCCGCCCGGTGAGCAGTTCTTC.

This rearrangement joins TRBV7-2 to TRBJ2-7, with 9 bases matching TRBD2. V trimming: 4 bases; J trimming: 3 bases; junction bases outside the gene matches: 10. The CDR3 has 16 amino acids. CDR1 is SGHTA and CDR2 is FQGNSA in the germline V gene. The DNA for the CDR3 is TGTGCCAGCAGCTCCGATAGGGCGCGGGAGGGCTACGAGCAGTACTTC. Encoded protein: CASSSDRAREGYEQYF.